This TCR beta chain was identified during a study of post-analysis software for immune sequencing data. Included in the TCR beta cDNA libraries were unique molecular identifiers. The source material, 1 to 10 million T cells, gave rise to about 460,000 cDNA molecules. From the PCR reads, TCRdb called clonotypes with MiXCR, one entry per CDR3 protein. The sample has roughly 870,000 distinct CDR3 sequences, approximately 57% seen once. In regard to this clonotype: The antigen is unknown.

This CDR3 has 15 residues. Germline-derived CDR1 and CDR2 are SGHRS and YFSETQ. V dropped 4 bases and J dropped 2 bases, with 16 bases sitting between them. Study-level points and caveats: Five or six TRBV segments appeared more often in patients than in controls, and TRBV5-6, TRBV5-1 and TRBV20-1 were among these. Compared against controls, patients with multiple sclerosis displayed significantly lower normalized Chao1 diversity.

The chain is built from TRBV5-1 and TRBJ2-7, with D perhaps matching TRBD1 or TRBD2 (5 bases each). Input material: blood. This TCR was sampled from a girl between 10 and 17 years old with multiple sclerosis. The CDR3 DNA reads TGCGCCAGCAGCGCGTACCCGGGACCTACCTACGAGCAGTACTTC. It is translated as CASSAYPGPTYEQYF.